The source of this TCR beta chain is a study of breast tumors, draining lymph nodes, adjacent tissues. Study-wide points: Findings are consistent with lymph node origin and intratumoral expansion of most tumor T cells. Tumor repertoires ranked between lymph nodes and nontumor tissue in diversity, with V and J gene preferences. Luminal-like breast cancer showed significantly greater tumor-nontumor repertoire similarity than basal-like breast cancer did. Tumor T cell lymph node origin was a supported hypothesis, not proven.

V lost 8 bases and J lost 3; bases outside the gene matches: 20. Germline V gene sequence: CDR1 DFQATT, CDR2 SNEGSKA (reference sequence). CDR3 size: 17 residues. With regard to this clonotype: The antigen remains unidentified.

In TCRdb, the multiplex PCR reads were re-called with MiXCR into one record per CDR3 protein. The sample records 50,000 to 75,000 distinct CDR3 sequences, around 52% being singletons. The sequenced material came from breast tumor tissue. The gene calls are TRBV20-1 and TRBJ2-7; 9 bases align to TRBD2. This sequence was found in a female donor with breast cancer. Some clones in this sample may be carry-over from other donors' samples. The CDR3 here is CSYSLVAGDVSYYEQYF. The CDR3 DNA follows: TGCAGTTACTCATTGGTAGCGGGAGACGTAAGTTACTACGAGCAGTACTTC.